These 10 T cell receptor beta chains originate from one sample sequenced in a study of blood T cell repertoires in COVID-19 (dated by TCRdb to 2019 to 2021). Receptors were amplified or captured by the immunoSEQ multiplex PCR assay. Drawn from immuneACCESS, this table holds only the in-frame rearrangements with V and J called that TCRdb kept. Clones are partly lost; checked studies trace under half to an unresolved V gene and leave the rest unexplained. For this sample there are roughly 330,000 clones; roughly 82% appear just once. The top ten constitute 1.5% to 2% of the sample. The sample was peripheral blood. These receptor sequences come from a woman aged 45 to 65 with acute or convalescent COVID-19.

This sequence joins TRBV5-5 and TRBJ1-3; 8 bases agree with TRBD1. V lost 4 bases, J lost 2 bases, and 5 bases stayed unmatched. The CDR3 covers 15 residues. Per germline, CDR1 SGHKS and CDR2 YYEKEE (reference sequence). The CDR3 bases are TGTGCCAGCAGCCGGGACAGGCAAACTGGAAACACCATATATTTT. Translating gives CASSRDRQTGNTIYF.

The gene calls are TRBV7-2 and TRBJ1-5; unclear D gene. V dropped 3 bases and J dropped 2 bases, with 11 bases sitting between them. Germline lookup yields CDR1 SGHTA and CDR2 FQGNSA. The CDR3 is 15 residues long. CDR3 loop: CASSFGSMGNQPQHF. The CDR3 bases are TGTGCCAGCAGCTTTGGGAGTATGGGCAATCAGCCCCAGCATTTT.

The gene calls are TRBV20-1 and TRBJ2-1, with 11 bases fitting TRBD2. V was clipped by 3 bases and J by 0 bases; unmatched bases: 4. CDR1 is DFQATT and CDR2 is SNEGSKA in the germline V gene (reference sequence). This CDR3 has 16 residues. The CDR3 region has the DNA TGCAGTGCTAGTTTAGCGGGAGGGATCTCCTACAATGAGCAGTTCTTC. As protein: CSASLAGGISYNEQFF.

The CDR3: CASRQGQPGVSGTQYF. The CDR3 coding sequence is TGTGCCAGTAGACAGGGACAGCCTGGGGTTAGTGGTACGCAGTATTTT. This rearrangement joins TRBV19 to TRBJ2-3, with 7 bases identical to TRBD1. Germline V lookup: CDR1 LNHDA, CDR2 SQIVND (reference sequence). V gave up 6 bases and J gave up 8 bases; unmatched junction bases: 17. There are 16 residues in the CDR3. The variable domain in full, with the rest retrieved from reference TRBV19 and TRBJ2-3, is DGGITQSPKYLFRKEGQNVTLSCEQNLNHDAMYWYRQDPGQGLRLIYYSQIVNDFQKGDIAEGYSVSREKKESFPLTVTSAQKNPTAFYLCASRQGQPGVSGTQYFGPGTRLTVL.

This clone was detected only a few times. The gene calls are TRBV19 and TRBJ2-6; TRBD1 agrees at 8 bases. V gave up 6 bases and J gave up 0 bases; unmatched junction bases: 13. CDR1 is LNHDA, CDR2 SQIVND, per germline (reference sequence). The CDR3 sequence is 19 residues long. The CDR3 DNA sequence: TGTGCCAGTAGACGTTCCGGGACAGGTTCTTTCTCTGGGGCCAACGTCCTGACTTTC. Protein sequence: CASRRSGTGSFSGANVLTF.

This clone was seen more than once but under ten times. V usage is TRBV28 and J usage is TRBJ1-6; TRBD1 aligns across 9 bases. The CDR3 has 15 residues. Looked up from germline, CDR1 is MDHEN and CDR2 is SYDVKM. With V trimmed by 3 bases and J by 9 bases, 6 bases remained unmatched. Here the CDR3 reads CASSFRDRATSPLHF. The CDR3 DNA follows: TGTGCCAGCAGTTTTCGGGACAGGGCTACTTCACCCCTCCACTTT.

The chain has TRBV9 and TRBJ2-5; tentatively, D is TRBD2 (5 bases). The V gene's germline CDR1 is SGDLS and CDR2 YYNGEE. The CDR3 loop spans 16 amino acids. V was clipped by 0 bases and J by 3 bases, with 15 bases between them. The CDR3 DNA reads TGTGCCAGCAGCGTAGGAGGGCAAATACGAAAAGAGACCCAGTACTTC. Translating gives CASSVGGQIRKETQYF.

This chain joins TRBV3-1 (or the pseudogene TRBV3-2) and TRBJ2-2; 10 bases fit TRBD2. The CDR3 extends over 18 amino acids. Per germline, CDR1 LGHDT and CDR2 YNNKEL (reference sequence). The junction had 10 bases not matched to a gene; V was cut back by 1 base and J by 5 bases. The CDR3 region has the DNA TGTGCCAGCAGCCAAGTAGCGCTAGCGGGAGCTCGAACCGGGGAGCTGTTTTTT. It encodes CASSQVALAGARTGELFF.

The rearrangement links TRBV27 to TRBJ1-5; possible D gene TRBD1, 5 bases. The CDR3 is 13 amino acids. Trimming left V 6 bases short and J 1 base short, with 7 bases between. In germline, CDR1 is MNHEY, CDR2 SMNVEV (reference sequence). CDR3 region: CASSRVSNQPQHF. CDR3 sequence (DNA): TGTGCCAGCAGCAGGGTCAGCAATCAGCCCCAGCATTTT.

CDR3 region: CASSLSPGVSTDTQYF. The DNA for the CDR3 is TGCGCCAGCAGCTTGAGCCCGGGAGTTAGCACAGATACGCAGTATTTT. This chain uses TRBV5-1 with TRBJ2-3; D possibly corresponds to TRBD2 (6 bases). CDR1 and CDR2 (germline): SGHRS, YFSETQ. Deletions cut 1 base from V and 0 bases from J, with 12 bases between. The CDR3 totals 16 residues.